This is a list of T cell receptor beta chains from one sample in a study of CD8 T cells in Susac syndrome. TCRdb called the immunoSEQ multiplex PCR reads again in MiXCR, with one record for every CDR3 protein. The sample holds about 120,000 distinct CDR3 sequences, nearly 95% seen once. Sequenced input: CD4+ T cells from PBMCs. Receptor source: a human donor in good health. Each CDR3 is given with its conserved first and last residue. D genes are given only for firm matches. A clone size is listed for some rows: how often the clone was seen (once, few, many), or a class if it is expanded.

clone size,V gene,D gene,CDR3 length,J gene,CDR3 protein,CDR3 DNA
NA,TRBV7-2,TRBD2,16,TRBJ2-1,CASSRGLGSSYNEQFF,TGTGCCAGCAGCCGAGGACTAGGGAGCTCCTACAATGAGCAGTTCTTC
NA,TRBV11-1,NA,15,TRBJ2-6,CASSHPGQGANVLTF,TGTGCCAGCAGCCACCCGGGGCAGGGGGCCAACGTCCTGACTTTC
once,TRBV20-1,TRBD1,16,TRBJ1-2,CSARDVDRGWDYGYTF,TGCAGTGCTAGAGATGTGGACAGGGGATGGGACTATGGCTACACCTTC
few,TRBV23-1,TRBD2,15,TRBJ2-7,CASGGTSGTSYEQYF,TGCGCCAGCGGGGGGACTAGCGGGACCTCCTACGAGCAGTACTTC
few,TRBV27,NA,11,TRBJ2-7,CASRKTAKLYF,TGTGCCAGCAGAAAGACAGCTAAGCTGTACTTC
NA,TRBV7-9,NA,13,TRBJ2-7,CASSELLNDEQYF,TGTGCCAGCAGCGAACTACTCAACGACGAGCAGTACTTC
NA,TRBV6-2/TRBV6-3,TRBD2,18,TRBJ2-3,CASRGTGFASGRADTQYF,TGTGCCAGCAGGGGAACCGGATTCGCTAGCGGGAGGGCGGATACGCAGTATTTT
NA,TRBV3-1,NA,13,TRBJ2-5,CASSQDFIVTQYF,TGTGCCAGCAGCCAAGATTTCATTGTGACCCAGTACTTC
NA,TRBV28,NA,14,TRBJ2-7,CASSLLGQVYEQYF,TGTGCCAGCAGTTTATTGGGCCAGGTCTACGAGCAGTACTTC
NA,TRBV5-1,NA,14,TRBJ2-7,CASSFSDREGEQYF,TGCGCCAGCAGCTTTTCGGACAGGGAGGGCGAGCAGTACTTC
NA,TRBV7-2,TRBD2,14,TRBJ2-3,CASKEAGARDTQYF,TGTGCCAGCAAGGAAGCGGGAGCCCGCGATACGCAGTATTTT
NA,TRBV11-2,NA,11,TRBJ2-1,CATRDPLGEFF,TGTGCCACCCGAGATCCCCTAGGGGAGTTCTTC
NA,TRBV5-6,TRBD2,15,TRBJ2-7,CASSVGLAGSYEQYF,TGTGCCAGCAGCGTGGGGCTAGCGGGATCCTACGAGCAGTACTTC
once,TRBV20-1,TRBD2,15,TRBJ2-3,CSASPSGRPTDTQYF,TGCAGTGCTAGTCCGAGCGGGAGACCGACAGATACGCAGTATTTT
NA,TRBV18,NA,14,TRBJ1-5,CASSPGRDNQPQHF,TGTGCCAGCTCACCTGGGCGGGACAATCAGCCCCAGCATTTT
NA,TRBV6-2/TRBV6-3,NA,14,TRBJ1-1,CASSYSTYTREAFF,TGTGCCAGCAGTTACTCGACGTATACTAGAGAAGCTTTCTTT
NA,TRBV11-2,NA,13,TRBJ2-3,CASSALVTDTQYF,TGTGCCAGCAGCGCCCTCGTTACAGATACGCAGTATTTT
NA,TRBV18,NA,15,TRBJ2-3,CASSPLSAATDTQYF,TGTGCCAGCTCACCTCTATCGGCAGCTACAGATACGCAGTATTTT
NA,TRBV20-1,NA,13,TRBJ2-3,CSATKDSTDTQYF,TGCAGTGCTACAAAGGACAGCACAGATACGCAGTATTTT
NA,TRBV20-1,NA,13,TRBJ2-3,CSARDSGWDTQYF,TGCAGTGCTAGAGATTCCGGTTGGGATACGCAGTATTTT
once,TRBV11-2,NA,18,TRBJ2-6,CASSSRGVGISGANVLTF,TGTGCCAGCAGCTCACGAGGGGTGGGAATTTCTGGGGCCAACGTCCTGACTTTC
NA,TRBV6-2/TRBV6-3,NA,13,TRBJ2-5,CASSQAGFETQYF,TGTGCCAGCAGCCAAGCGGGCTTCGAGACCCAGTACTTC
NA,TRBV13,NA,17,TRBJ2-1,CASSLEAGLAQENEQFF,TGTGCCAGCAGCTTAGAGGCCGGGCTCGCCCAAGAGAATGAGCAGTTCTTC
NA,TRBV6-5,TRBD1,14,TRBJ1-1,CASSPGQGITEAFF,TGTGCCAGCAGCCCGGGACAGGGGATCACTGAAGCTTTCTTT
NA,TRBV25-1,NA,14,TRBJ2-3,CASSADLGTDTQYF,TGTGCCAGCAGTGCAGATCTCGGCACAGATACGCAGTATTTT
NA,TRBV5-1,TRBD2,18,TRBJ2-2,CASSLQGGSGRFTGELFF,TGCGCCAGCAGCTTACAGGGTGGCAGCGGGAGATTCACCGGGGAGCTGTTTTTT
NA,TRBV7-3,TRBD2,15,TRBJ2-3,CASSSSGGAADTQYF,TGTGCCAGCAGCTCGTCGGGGGGGGCTGCAGATACGCAGTATTTT
NA,TRBV7-8,NA,13,TRBJ1-1,CASAPGRNTEAFF,TGTGCCAGCGCCCCCGGTCGGAACACTGAAGCTTTCTTT
NA,TRBV29-1,NA,15,TRBJ2-6,CSVQSSRPGANVLTF,TGCAGCGTTCAGAGTAGCCGACCAGGGGCCAACGTCCTGACTTTC
NA,TRBV25-1,TRBD1,14,TRBJ2-7,CASSDGQGAFEQYF,TGTGCCAGCAGTGACGGACAGGGGGCCTTCGAGCAGTACTTC
NA,TRBV19,NA,12,TRBJ2-7,CASSIDQYEQYF,TGTGCCAGTAGTATAGATCAGTACGAGCAGTACTTC
NA,TRBV20-1,NA,14,TRBJ2-3,CSARDITWPDTQYF,TGCAGTGCTAGAGATATCACATGGCCAGATACGCAGTATTTT
NA,TRBV6-1,TRBD1,16,TRBJ1-1,CASRMDRGGGYTEAFF,TGTGCCAGCAGAATGGACAGGGGAGGTGGATACACTGAAGCTTTCTTT
NA,TRBV9,NA,14,TRBJ2-1,CASSVMNQGNEQFF,TGTGCCAGCAGCGTAATGAATCAGGGCAATGAGCAGTTCTTC
NA,TRBV6-1,NA,16,TRBJ1-1,CASSEALSRRDTEAFF,TGTGCCAGCAGTGAAGCGCTTTCGAGGCGGGACACTGAAGCTTTCTTT
NA,TRBV29-1,TRBD1,15,TRBJ1-6,CSVKATDRPNSPLHF,TGCAGCGTCAAGGCGACGGACAGGCCTAATTCACCCCTCCACTTT
NA,TRBV20-1,NA,14,TRBJ2-7,CSARDLRITYEQYF,TGCAGTGCTAGAGATCTAAGGATTACCTACGAGCAGTACTTC
NA,TRBV28,TRBD1,18,TRBJ2-7,CASRAGTGKVISGGEQYF,TGTGCCAGCAGAGCCGGGACAGGGAAGGTGATCTCAGGCGGCGAGCAGTACTTC
NA,TRBV7-2,NA,13,TRBJ2-7,CASSWSLEVEQYF,TGTGCCAGCAGCTGGTCCCTAGAGGTAGAGCAGTACTTC
NA,TRBV20-1,TRBD2,14,TRBJ2-1,CSASDWTSGGGPFF,TGCAGTGCTAGCGACTGGACTAGCGGAGGAGGGCCGTTCTTC
NA,TRBV14,NA,14,TRBJ1-1,CASSQDPGVPEAFF,TGTGCCAGCAGCCAAGATCCGGGGGTACCTGAAGCTTTCTTT
NA,TRBV3-1,NA,15,TRBJ2-2,CASSQGRANTGELFF,TGTGCCAGCAGCCAAGGGCGGGCGAACACCGGGGAGCTGTTTTTT
NA,TRBV13,NA,14,TRBJ2-3,CASSPDFGTDTQYF,TGTGCCAGCAGCCCTGACTTCGGCACAGATACGCAGTATTTT
NA,TRBV7-2,NA,16,TRBJ1-3,CASSLVAGYSGNTIYF,TGTGCCAGCAGCTTAGTAGCCGGTTACTCTGGAAACACCATATATTTT
NA,TRBV4-3,NA,14,TRBJ1-1,CASSQGLGTTEAFF,TGCGCCAGCAGCCAAGGGCTGGGGACCACTGAAGCTTTCTTT
NA,TRBV9,TRBD2,16,TRBJ2-5,CASSVGGLAGMKTQYF,TGTGCCAGCAGCGTAGGGGGACTAGCGGGTATGAAGACCCAGTACTTC